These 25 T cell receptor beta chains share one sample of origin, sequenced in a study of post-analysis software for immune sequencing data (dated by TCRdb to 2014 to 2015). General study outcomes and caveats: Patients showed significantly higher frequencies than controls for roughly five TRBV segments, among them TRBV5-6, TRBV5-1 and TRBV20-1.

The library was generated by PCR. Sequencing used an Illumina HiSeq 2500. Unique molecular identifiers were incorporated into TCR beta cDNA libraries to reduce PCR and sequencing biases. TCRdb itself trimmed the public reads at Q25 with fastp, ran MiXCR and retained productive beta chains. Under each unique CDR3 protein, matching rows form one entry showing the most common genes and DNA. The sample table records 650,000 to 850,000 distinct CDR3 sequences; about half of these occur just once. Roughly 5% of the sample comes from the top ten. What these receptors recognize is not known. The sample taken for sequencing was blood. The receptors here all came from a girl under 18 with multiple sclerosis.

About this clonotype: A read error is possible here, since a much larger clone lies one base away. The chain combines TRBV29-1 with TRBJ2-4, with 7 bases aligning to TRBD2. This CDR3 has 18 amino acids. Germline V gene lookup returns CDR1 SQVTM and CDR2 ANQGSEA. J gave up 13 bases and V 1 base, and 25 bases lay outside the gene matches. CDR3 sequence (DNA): TGCAGCGTTGAAGGGGGACTTACTAGCGTATTTCTGAACAATGAGCAGTACTTC. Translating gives CSVEGGLTSVFLNNEQYF.

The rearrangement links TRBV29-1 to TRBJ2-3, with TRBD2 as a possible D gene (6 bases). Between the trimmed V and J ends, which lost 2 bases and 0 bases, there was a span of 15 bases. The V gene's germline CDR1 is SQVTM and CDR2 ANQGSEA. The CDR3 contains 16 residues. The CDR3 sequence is CSVEPDGGTSTDTQYF. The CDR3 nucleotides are TGCAGCGTTGAACCGGACGGCGGGACCAGCACAGATACGCAGTATTTT.

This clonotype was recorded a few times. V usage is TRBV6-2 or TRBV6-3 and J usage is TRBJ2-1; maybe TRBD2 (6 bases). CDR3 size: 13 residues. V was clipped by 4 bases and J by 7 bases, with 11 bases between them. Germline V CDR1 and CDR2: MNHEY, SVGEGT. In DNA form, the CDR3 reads TGTGCCAGCAGTTCACTGGGGGGAAATGAGCAGTTCTTC. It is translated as CASSSLGGNEQFF.

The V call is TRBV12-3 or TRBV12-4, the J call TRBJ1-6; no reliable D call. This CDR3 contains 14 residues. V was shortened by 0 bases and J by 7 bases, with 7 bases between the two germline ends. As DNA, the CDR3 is TGTGCCAGCAGTTTAGCGGGAGACAATTCACCCCTCCACTTT. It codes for CASSLAGDNSPLHF.

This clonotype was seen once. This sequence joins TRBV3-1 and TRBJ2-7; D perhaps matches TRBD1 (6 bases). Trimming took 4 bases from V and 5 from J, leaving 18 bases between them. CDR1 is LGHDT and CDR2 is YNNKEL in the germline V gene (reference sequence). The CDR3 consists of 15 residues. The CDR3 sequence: CASSPGLQGTHEQYF. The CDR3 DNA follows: TGTGCCAGCAGCCCTGGCTTACAGGGAACCCACGAGCAGTACTTC.

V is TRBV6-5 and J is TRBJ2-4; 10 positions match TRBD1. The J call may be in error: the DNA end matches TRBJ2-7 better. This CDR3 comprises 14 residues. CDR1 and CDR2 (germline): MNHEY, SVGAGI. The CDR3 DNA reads TGTGCCAGCAGAAGGGGACAGGGGCTCTGCGAGCAGTACTTC. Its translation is CASRRGQGLCEQYF.

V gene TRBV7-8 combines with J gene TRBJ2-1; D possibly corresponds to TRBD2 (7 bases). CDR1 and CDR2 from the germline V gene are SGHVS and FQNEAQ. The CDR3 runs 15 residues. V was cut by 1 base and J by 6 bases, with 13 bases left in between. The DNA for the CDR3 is TGTGCCAGCAGCTTAGTGGGGGGAGGGGGCAATGAGCAGTTCTTC. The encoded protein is CASSLVGGGGNEQFF.

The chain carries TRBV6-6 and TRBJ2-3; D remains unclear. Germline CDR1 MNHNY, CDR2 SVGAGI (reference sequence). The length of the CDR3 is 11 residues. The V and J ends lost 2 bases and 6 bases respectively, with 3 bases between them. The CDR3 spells CASSYVDTQYF. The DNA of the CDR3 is TGTGCCAGCAGTTACGTGGATACGCAGTATTTT.

The CDR3 region has the DNA TGTGCCAGCAGTTACTTGGTGCAGGGGGGCGAGCAGTACTTC. It codes for CASSYLVQGGEQYF. The genes are TRBV6-2 or TRBV6-3 and TRBJ2-7, with TRBD1 as a possible D gene (7 bases). CDR1 is MNHEY and CDR2 is SVGEGT in the germline V gene. Trimming stripped 1 base from V and 6 bases from J, with 13 bases between. CDR3 size: 14 residues.

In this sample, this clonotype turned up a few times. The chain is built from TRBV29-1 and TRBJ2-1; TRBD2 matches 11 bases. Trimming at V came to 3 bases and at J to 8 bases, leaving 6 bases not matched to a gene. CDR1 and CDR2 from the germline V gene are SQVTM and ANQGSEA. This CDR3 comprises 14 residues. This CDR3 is CSVDGTSGSDEQFF. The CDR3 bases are TGCAGCGTTGACGGTACTAGCGGGAGCGATGAGCAGTTCTTC.

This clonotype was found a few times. CDR3 nucleotides: TGTGCCAGCAGCTACGACAGGGTTAATTCACCCCTCCACTTT. It encodes CASSYDRVNSPLHF. The chain uses TRBV7-9 and TRBJ1-6; 7 nucleotides align to TRBD1. The CDR3 covers 14 residues. V lost 4 bases and J lost 6; bases outside the gene matches: 3. Looked up from germline, CDR1 is SEHNR and CDR2 is FQNEAQ (reference sequence). Full variable domain (remainder filled in from reference TRBV7-9 and TRBJ1-6): DTGVSQNPRHKITKRGQNVTFRCDPISEHNRLYWYRQTLGQGPEFLTYFQNEAQLEKSRLLSDRFSAERPKGSFSTLEIQRTEQGDSAMYLCASSYDRVNSPLHFGNGTRLTVT.

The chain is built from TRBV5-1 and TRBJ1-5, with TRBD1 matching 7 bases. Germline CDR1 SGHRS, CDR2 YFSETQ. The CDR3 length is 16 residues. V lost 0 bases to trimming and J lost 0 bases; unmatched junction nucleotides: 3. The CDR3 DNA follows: TGCGCCAGCAGCTTGGGGGGACAGCATAGCAATCAGCCCCAGCATTTT. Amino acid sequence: CASSLGGQHSNQPQHF.

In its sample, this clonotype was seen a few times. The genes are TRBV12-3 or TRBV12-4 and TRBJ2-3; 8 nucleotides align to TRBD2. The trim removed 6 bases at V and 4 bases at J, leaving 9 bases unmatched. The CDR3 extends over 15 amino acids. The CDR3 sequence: CASRSHSAGADTQYF. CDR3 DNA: TGTGCCAGCAGATCACACTCAGCGGGAGCAGATACGCAGTATTTT.

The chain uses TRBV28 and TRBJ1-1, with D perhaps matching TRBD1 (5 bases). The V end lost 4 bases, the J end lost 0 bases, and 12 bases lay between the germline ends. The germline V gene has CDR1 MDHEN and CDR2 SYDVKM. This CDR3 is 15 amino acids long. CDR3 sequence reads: CASSSGTVMNTEAFF. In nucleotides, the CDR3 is TGTGCCAGCAGTTCCGGGACGGTCATGAACACTGAAGCTTTCTTT.

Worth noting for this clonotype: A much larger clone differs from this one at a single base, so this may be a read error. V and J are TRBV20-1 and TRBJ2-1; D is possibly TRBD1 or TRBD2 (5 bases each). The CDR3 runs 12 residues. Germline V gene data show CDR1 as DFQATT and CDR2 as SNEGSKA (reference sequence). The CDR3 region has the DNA TGCAGGGCATGGGACCTGAGCAATGAGCAGTTCTTC. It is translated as CRAWDLSNEQFF.

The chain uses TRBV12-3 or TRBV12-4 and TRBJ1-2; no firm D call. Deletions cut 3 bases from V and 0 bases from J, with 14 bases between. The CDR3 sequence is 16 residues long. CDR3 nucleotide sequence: TGTGCCAGCAGTTTTATTCAGGCCTTTCCTAACTATGGCTACACCTTC. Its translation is CASSFIQAFPNYGYTF.

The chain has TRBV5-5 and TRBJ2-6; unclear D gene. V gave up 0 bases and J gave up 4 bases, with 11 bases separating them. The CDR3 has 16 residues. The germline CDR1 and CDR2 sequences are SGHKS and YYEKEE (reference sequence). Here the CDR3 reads CASSLGGVFGANVLTF. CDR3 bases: TGTGCCAGCAGCTTGGGCGGAGTTTTCGGGGCCAACGTCCTGACTTTC.

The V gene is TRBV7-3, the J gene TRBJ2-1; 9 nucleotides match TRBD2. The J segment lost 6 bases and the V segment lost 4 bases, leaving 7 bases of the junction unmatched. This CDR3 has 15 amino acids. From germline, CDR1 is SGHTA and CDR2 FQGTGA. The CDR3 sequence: CASSYSGSHPNEQFF. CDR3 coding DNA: TGTGCCAGCAGCTATAGCGGGAGTCACCCCAATGAGCAGTTCTTC.

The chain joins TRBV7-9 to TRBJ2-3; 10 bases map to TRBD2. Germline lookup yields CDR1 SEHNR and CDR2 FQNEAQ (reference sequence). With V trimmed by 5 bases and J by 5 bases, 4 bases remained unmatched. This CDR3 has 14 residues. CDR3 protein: CASSAWTSGDTQYF. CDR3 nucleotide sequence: TGTGCCAGCAGCGCCTGGACTAGCGGAGATACGCAGTATTTT. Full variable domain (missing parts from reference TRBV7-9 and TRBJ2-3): DTGVSQNPRHKITKRGQNVTFRCDPISEHNRLYWYRQTLGQGPEFLTYFQNEAQLEKSRLLSDRFSAERPKGSFSTLEIQRTEQGDSAMYLCASSAWTSGDTQYFGPGTRLTVL.

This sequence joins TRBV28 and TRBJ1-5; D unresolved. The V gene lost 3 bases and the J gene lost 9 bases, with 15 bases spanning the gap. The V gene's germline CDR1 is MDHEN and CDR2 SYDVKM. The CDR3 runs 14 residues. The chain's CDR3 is CASSLRLGLRPQHF. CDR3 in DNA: TGTGCCAGCAGTTTGAGGCTGGGGTTAAGGCCCCAGCATTTT.

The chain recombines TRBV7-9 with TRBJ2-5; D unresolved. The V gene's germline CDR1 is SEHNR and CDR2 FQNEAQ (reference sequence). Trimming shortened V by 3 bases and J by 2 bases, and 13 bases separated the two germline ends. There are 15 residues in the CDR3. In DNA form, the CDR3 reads TGTGCCAGCAGCTTCGGTCCTAAGGTTCAAGAGACCCAGTACTTC. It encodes CASSFGPKVQETQYF.

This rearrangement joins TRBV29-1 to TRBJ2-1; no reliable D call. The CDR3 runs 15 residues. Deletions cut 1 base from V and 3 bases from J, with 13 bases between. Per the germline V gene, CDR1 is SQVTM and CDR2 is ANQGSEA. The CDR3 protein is CSVEGVAGFYNEQFF. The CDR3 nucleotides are TGCAGCGTTGAAGGGGTAGCAGGATTCTACAATGAGCAGTTCTTC.

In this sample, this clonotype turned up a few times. As DNA, the CDR3 is TGTGCCAGCAGCCAAGGTTCGGGAGTCCCTCCCCAGTACTTC. Protein product: CASSQGSGVPPQYF. The chain recombines TRBV4-2 with TRBJ2-5; D is possibly TRBD2 (6 bases). Germline values: CDR1 LGHNA, CDR2 YNFKEQ. Trimming cost V 1 base and J 9 bases, with 15 bases left between them. This CDR3 spans 14 amino acids.

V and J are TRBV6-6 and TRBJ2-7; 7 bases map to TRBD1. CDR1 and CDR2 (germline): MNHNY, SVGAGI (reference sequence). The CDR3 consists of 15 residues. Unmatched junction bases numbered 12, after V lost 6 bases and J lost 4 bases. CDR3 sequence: CASRRQGQGVYEQYF. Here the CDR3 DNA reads TGTGCCAGCAGGAGACAGGGTCAGGGGGTTTACGAGCAGTACTTC.

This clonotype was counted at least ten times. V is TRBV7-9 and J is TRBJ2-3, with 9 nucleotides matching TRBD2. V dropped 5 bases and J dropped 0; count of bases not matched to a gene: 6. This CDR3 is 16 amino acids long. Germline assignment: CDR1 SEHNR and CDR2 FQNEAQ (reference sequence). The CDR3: CASSDRLAASTDTQYF. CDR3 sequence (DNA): TGTGCCAGCAGCGACAGACTAGCGGCTAGCACAGATACGCAGTATTTT. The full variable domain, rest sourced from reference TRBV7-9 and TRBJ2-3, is DTGVSQNPRHKITKRGQNVTFRCDPISEHNRLYWYRQTLGQGPEFLTYFQNEAQLEKSRLLSDRFSAERPKGSFSTLEIQRTEQGDSAMYLCASSDRLAASTDTQYFGPGTRLTVL.